What follows are 29 T cell receptor beta chains derived from one specimen sequenced in a study of cytomegalovirus exposure and HLA in healthy donors (dated by TCRdb to 2016 to 2017). Library prep was done by the immunoSEQ multiplex PCR assay. For the multiplex PCR, a mixture combining 60 forward primers for TCR Vbeta segments and 13 reverse primers for TCR Jbeta segments was used. Sourced from immuneACCESS, this table was stored by TCRdb with only in-frame sequences that have V and J called. A share of the clones is absent; for the studies checked, an unresolved V gene accounts for under half, and the remainder has no known explanation. The sample profile shows 100,000 to 150,000 clones; 75% to 85% of them were found once. Clones ranked in the top ten supply approximately 4% of the sample. Material: PBMCs. These TCRs come from a middle-aged woman in good health and CMV-seronegative.

This chain connects TRBV4-1 to TRBJ1-3, with no clear D. This CDR3 region has 14 residues. Germline V gene sequence: CDR1 MGHRA, CDR2 YSYEKL. V was trimmed by 1 base and J by 3 bases, leaving 7 bases between them. The CDR3 nucleotides read TGCGCCAGCAGCCAAGTCCCGGGTGGAAACACCATATATTTT. Encoded protein: CASSQVPGGNTIYF.

This clone came up a few times. This chain joins TRBV15 and TRBJ2-3; tentative D call: TRBD2 (6 bases). Trimming left V 4 bases short and J 5 bases short, with 22 bases between. CDR3 length: 17 amino acids. The germline V gene encodes CDR1 LNHNV and CDR2 YYDKDF (reference sequence). The CDR3: CATSIRPGLPDGDTQYF. DNA of the CDR3: TGTGCCACCAGCATTAGGCCGGGACTTCCCGACGGAGATACGCAGTATTTT.

This chain links TRBV6-6 with TRBJ2-2; tentatively, D is TRBD2 (6 bases). Trimming cost V 2 bases and J 4 bases, with 11 bases left between them. The CDR3 sequence is 15 residues long. The V gene's germline CDR1 is MNHNY and CDR2 SVGAGI (reference sequence). The DNA of the CDR3 is TGTGCCAGCAGTTACCTCCGGGGGAGCACCGGGGAGCTGTTTTTT. This translates into CASSYLRGSTGELFF.

This chain uses TRBV10-3 with TRBJ2-7; 9 nucleotides line up with TRBD2. The CDR3 has 15 residues. Germline assignment: CDR1 ENHRY and CDR2 SYGVKD. J lost 0 bases, V lost 10 bases, and 10 bases had no gene match. CDR3 DNA: TGTGCCACAAAACGGACTAGCGCTCTCTCCTACGAGCAGTACTTC. It specifies CATKRTSALSYEQYF.

The genes are TRBV7-2 and TRBJ2-7; TRBD2 is a possible D gene (5 bases). V lost 5 bases, J lost 2 bases, and 16 bases lay in between. The CDR3 runs 15 residues. Germline assignment: CDR1 SGHTA and CDR2 FQGNSA. The CDR3 nucleotides read TGTGCCAGCAGCCCCGGGCCGGGGTACGCCTACGAGCAGTACTTC. Protein sequence: CASSPGPGYAYEQYF.

This chain uses TRBV19 with TRBJ1-1; TRBD1 might be the D (5 bases). Trimming cost V 7 bases and J 6 bases, with 9 bases left between them. The germline CDR1 and CDR2 sequences are LNHDA and SQIVND (reference sequence). The CDR3 consists of 11 residues. As DNA, the CDR3 is TGTGCCAGTATTGGACATTCTGAAGCTTTCTTT. Amino acid sequence: CASIGHSEAFF.

V gene TRBV7-8 combines with J gene TRBJ2-1, with D unresolved. Trimming pared 4 bases from V and 3 bases from J, leaving 7 bases between. The CDR3 length is 13 residues. CDR1 is SGHVS and CDR2 is FQNEAQ in the germline V gene. In DNA form, the CDR3 reads TGTGCCAGCAGCTCCGGTGACTACAATGAGCAGTTCTTC. Translating it yields CASSSGDYNEQFF.

The rearrangement joins TRBV4-3 to TRBJ2-7; no firm D call. Trimming removed 3 bases from V and 3 bases from J, with 6 bases in between. Germline loops: CDR1 LGHNA, CDR2 YSLEER. CDR3 length: 12 residues. This CDR3 reads CASSHPGYEQYF. The CDR3 DNA follows: TGCGCCAGCAGCCACCCCGGCTACGAGCAGTACTTC.

The chain links TRBV5-1 to TRBJ2-5, with 12 bases that match TRBD1. Germline V gene lookup returns CDR1 SGHRS and CDR2 YFSETQ. The V and J ends lost 3 bases and 5 bases, in that order; junction bases with no gene match: 8. CDR3 length: 16 residues. The CDR3, as DNA: TGCGCCAGCAGCTCGGGACAGGGGGCCGGTTGGGAGACCCAGTACTTC. It yields the protein CASSSGQGAGWETQYF.

The chain has TRBV27 and TRBJ2-3; 7 bases map to TRBD2. Germline lookup yields CDR1 MNHEY and CDR2 SMNVEV (reference sequence). After removal of 6 bases from V and 1 base from J, the junction contained 7 bases not matched to a gene. The CDR3 is 15 residues long. CDR3: CASRMSGARTDTQYF. In DNA, the CDR3 is TGTGCCAGCAGAATGAGCGGGGCCCGCACAGATACGCAGTATTTT.

The rearrangement links TRBV6-5 to TRBJ2-3; a possible D gene is TRBD2 (5 bases). Germline assignment: CDR1 MNHEY and CDR2 SVGAGI. The V end was cut by 5 bases, the J end by 0 bases, with 9 bases between. The CDR3 runs 14 residues. The CDR3 DNA is TGTGCCAGCAGTCCATGGACTAGCACAGATACGCAGTATTTT. Translated, it gives CASSPWTSTDTQYF.

V gene TRBV27 combines with J gene TRBJ1-5; 8 bases are a match to TRBD1. Unmatched junction bases numbered 13, after V lost 8 bases and J lost 4 bases. Germline CDR1 MNHEY, CDR2 SMNVEV (reference sequence). CDR3 length equals 16 residues. The CDR3 loop reads CASWHTGTGLNQPQHF. In nucleotides, the CDR3 is TGTGCCAGCTGGCATACCGGGACAGGTCTTAATCAGCCCCAGCATTTT.

The CDR3 DNA reads TGTGCCAGCAGGTTCGGGGTCGACTACGAGCAGTACTTC. Its protein is CASRFGVDYEQYF. The chain combines TRBV7-8 with TRBJ2-7; the D gene is possibly TRBD2 (5 bases). Germline V gene lookup returns CDR1 SGHVS and CDR2 FQNEAQ. V was cut by 6 bases and J by 3 bases, with 12 bases left in between. The CDR3 sequence is 13 residues long. The full variable domain, its missing parts supplied by reference TRBV7-8 and TRBJ2-7, is GAGVSQSPRYKVAKRGQDVALRCDPISGHVSLFWYQQALGQGPEFLTYFQNEAQLDKSGLPSDRFFAERPEGSVSTLKIQRTQQEDSAVYLCASRFGVDYEQYFGPGTRLTVT.

The chain joins TRBV5-4 to TRBJ2-7, with 7 bases matching TRBD2. Germline V gives CDR1 SGHNT, CDR2 YYREEE (reference sequence). The ends lost 2 bases at V and 2 bases at J; junction bases unmatched: 7. This CDR3 has 15 residues. As DNA, the CDR3 is TGTGCCAGCAGCTTCAGTTCCAGCGGGGCCTACGAGCAGTACTTC. Translation: CASSFSSSGAYEQYF.

The rearrangement uses TRBV7-2 and TRBJ2-1, with TRBD2 identical over 8 bases. This CDR3 has 15 amino acids. V dropped 2 bases and J dropped 5; count of bases not matched to a gene: 5. Per germline, CDR1 SGHTA and CDR2 FQGNSA. The DNA of the CDR3 is TGTGCCAGCAGCTTACGGGGGGGCCGTAACAATGAGCAGTTCTTC. It is translated as CASSLRGGRNNEQFF.

This sequence joins TRBV29-1 and TRBJ2-6; a weak D match, TRBD1 (6 bases). Trimming removed 6 bases at V and 2 bases at J, with 11 bases between. Germline CDR1 is SQVTM and CDR2 is ANQGSEA. The CDR3 has 14 residues. The CDR3 reads CSVGAGAGANVLTF. As DNA, the CDR3 is TGCAGCGTGGGGGCCGGGGCTGGGGCCAACGTCCTGACTTTC.

This chain joins TRBV4-1 and TRBJ2-7; TRBD2 matches 10 bases. Germline V gives CDR1 MGHRA, CDR2 YSYEKL. V lost 0 bases and J lost 3; bases outside the gene matches: 2. This CDR3 region has 15 residues. The CDR3 sequence is CASSQDASGSYEQYF. The CDR3, as DNA: TGCGCCAGCAGCCAAGACGCTAGCGGGAGCTACGAGCAGTACTTC.

The chain couples TRBV27 to TRBJ2-7, with a tentative D call TRBD1 (7 bases). Germline assignment: CDR1 MNHEY and CDR2 SMNVEV (reference sequence). The CDR3 is made up of 14 amino acids. V lost 8 bases and J 3 bases, leaving 17 bases between the germline ends. CDR3 loop: CASSMAGGIYEQYF. The CDR3 DNA reads as TGTGCCAGCTCCATGGCAGGGGGGATCTACGAGCAGTACTTC.

J is TRBJ1-1 and V is TRBV27; unclear D gene. Germline V gene data show CDR1 as MNHEY and CDR2 as SMNVEV (reference sequence). Trimming took off 4 bases at V and 5 bases at J, with 14 bases between the two ends. The CDR3 has 14 residues. CDR3 loop: CASSSAGSTTEAFF. The CDR3 DNA follows: TGTGCCAGCAGTTCTGCGGGGAGCACAACTGAAGCTTTCTTT.

This chain uses TRBV7-9 with TRBJ1-4, with a possible D match to TRBD1 (5 bases). The V gene lost 4 bases and the J gene lost 4 bases, with 7 bases spanning the gap. This CDR3 is 13 amino acids long. Germline lookup yields CDR1 SEHNR and CDR2 FQNEAQ (reference sequence). The CDR3 reads CASSYGGNEKLFF. CDR3 in DNA: TGTGCCAGCAGCTACGGGGGTAATGAAAAACTGTTTTTT.

This clone was seen more than once but under ten times. The chain carries TRBV11-3 and TRBJ2-3; possible D gene TRBD2, 6 bases. The length of the CDR3 is 14 residues. V was clipped by 4 bases and J by 2 bases, with 10 bases between them. Germline V gene data show CDR1 as SGHNT and CDR2 as YENEEA. The chain's CDR3 is CASSSRDSTDTQYF. The DNA for the CDR3 is TGTGCCAGCAGCTCACGGGACTCCACAGATACGCAGTATTTT.

This clone was detected only a few times. The rearrangement joins TRBV7-3 to TRBJ2-6, with 9 bases identical to TRBD2. The CDR3 is 16 residues long. V lost 2 bases to trimming and J lost 4 bases; unmatched junction nucleotides: 3. The V gene's germline CDR1 is SGHTA and CDR2 FQGTGA. The CDR3 bases are TGTGCCAGCAGCTTAGGACTAGCGAGGGGGGCCAACGTCCTGACTTTC. This gives the protein CASSLGLARGANVLTF.

As concerns this clone: At one end, the junction sequence differs from germline, possibly due to a read error. The chain recombines TRBV5-3 with TRBJ2-7; the D is unclear. TRBV5-3 is an ORF, and what it does is uncertain. The CDR3 loop spans 11 amino acids. The CDR3 sequence: CARSLAFKSDF. The CDR3 bases are TGTGCCAGAAGCTTGGCTTTTAAAAGCGATTTC.

The rearrangement joins TRBV5-1 to TRBJ1-4, with 11 bases fitting TRBD1. CDR1 SGHRS and CDR2 YFSETQ come from the germline V gene. J lost 10 bases, V lost 4 bases, and 12 bases had no gene match. This CDR3 has 16 residues. CDR3 amino acids: CASSLRALGQGVKLFF. In DNA, the CDR3 is TGCGCCAGCAGCCTACGGGCTCTGGGACAGGGGGTAAAACTGTTTTTT.

The rearrangement joins TRBV28 to TRBJ2-5; weak D call: TRBD2 (6 bases). CDR3 length: 17 amino acids. CDR1 MDHEN and CDR2 SYDVKM come from the germline V gene. Between the trimmed V and J ends, which lost 5 bases and 5 bases, there was a span of 24 bases. The CDR3 loop is CASSGGLIASGVETQYF. CDR3 bases: TGTGCCAGCAGTGGGGGATTAATAGCCTCGGGAGTCGAGACCCAGTACTTC.

This chain connects TRBV7-2 to TRBJ2-3; 8 bases map to TRBD1. CDR3 length equals 15 residues. V lost 1 base and J lost 3; bases outside the gene matches: 3. The germline gives CDR1 SGHTA, CDR2 FQGNSA. Here the CDR3 DNA reads TGTGCCAGCAGCTTAGTGGACAGGGTAACAGATACGCAGTATTTT. Its translation: CASSLVDRVTDTQYF. Using reference TRBV7-2 and TRBJ2-3 for the parts outside the CDR3, the full variable domain is GAGVSQSPSNKVTEKGKDVELRCDPISGHTALYWYRQSLGQGLEFLIYFQGNSAPDKSGLPSDRFSAERTGGSVSTLTIQRTQQEDSAVYLCASSLVDRVTDTQYFGPGTRLTVL.

This chain joins TRBV4-3 and TRBJ2-2; D gene unclear. V was cut by 0 bases and J by 1 base, with 9 bases left in between. The CDR3 sequence is 16 residues long. CDR1 and CDR2 from the germline V gene are LGHNA and YSLEER. CDR3 DNA: TGCGCCAGCAGCCAAGAAATCCTAAGGAACACCGGGGAGCTGTTTTTT. Translation gives CASSQEILRNTGELFF.

The chain has TRBV5-4 and TRBJ1-1, with D tentatively TRBD1 (6 bases). CDR1 is SGHNT, CDR2 YYREEE, per germline (reference sequence). The CDR3 runs to 18 residues. Trimming took off 5 bases at V and 1 base at J, with 24 bases between the two ends. CDR3 amino acids: CASRGRDNGVERNTEAFF. In DNA form, the CDR3 reads TGTGCCAGCAGGGGACGGGACAACGGGGTTGAGAGGAACACTGAAGCTTTCTTT.

V is TRBV6-4 and J is TRBJ2-1; 8 bases match TRBD1. The CDR3 extends over 14 amino acids. CDR1 is MRHNA, CDR2 SNTAGT, per germline. The junction had 11 bases not matched to a gene; V was cut back by 4 bases and J by 12 bases. The chain's CDR3 is CASSGEPTGGRQFF. Here the CDR3 DNA reads TGTGCCAGCAGTGGAGAACCTACAGGGGGTAGGCAGTTCTTC.